This TCR beta chain was recovered during a study of blood T cell repertoires in COVID-19. Generated by immunoSEQ multiplex PCR, the TCRdb table keeps only in-frame clones and is missing some. The sample carries roughly 90,000 clones, more than 70% recorded once. Trimming shortened V by 0 bases and J by 4 bases, and 12 bases separated the two germline ends. Germline V gene lookup returns CDR1 SGHRS and CDR2 YFSETQ. The CDR3 runs to 15 residues. The receptor's source is a human donor in a cohort sampled during active COVID-19. The sample consisted of peripheral blood. The V and J genes are TRBV5-1 and TRBJ2-3; a weak D match, TRBD2 (6 bases). CDR3 in amino acids: CASSLDVGGADTQYF. The CDR3 bases are TGCGCCAGCAGCTTGGATGTTGGAGGGGCAGATACGCAGTATTTT.